The 20 T cell receptor beta chains listed next were all sequenced from one sample in a study of T-cell reconstitution after alpha-beta-depleted transplantation in children. Unique molecular identifiers tagged the TCRbeta library. Using its own MiXCR run on the PCR reads, TCRdb lists one record per CDR3 protein. Of 70,000 to 95,000 distinct CDR3 sequences listed, around 16% were seen once; the top ten hold roughly a fifth. This material consisted of PBMCs, mostly from graft donor cells, taken 180 days after TCRalphabeta/CD19-depleted stem cell transplant. Source of these receptors: a male patient aged 2-15 years who had a stem cell transplant for acute lymphoblastic leukemia, so the T cells may come from the graft donor.

This clonotype has a handful of counts. The chain employs TRBV14 and TRBJ2-7; TRBD1 agrees at 7 bases. J was trimmed by 7 bases and V by 4 bases; bases with no gene match: 7. CDR1 is SGHDN and CDR2 is FVKESK in the germline V gene. The CDR3 extends over 13 amino acids. The CDR3 DNA sequence: TGTGCCAGCAGCCGAATGGGACAGCAAGAGCAGTACTTC. Protein product: CASSRMGQQEQYF.

This clonotype came up a few times. The V and J genes are TRBV3-1 and TRBJ2-7, with TRBD1 identical over 7 bases. J gave up 3 bases and V 4 bases, and 6 bases lay outside the gene matches. Germline V gene sequence: CDR1 LGHDT, CDR2 YNNKEL (reference sequence). The CDR3 runs to 14 residues. CDR3 sequence (DNA): TGTGCCAGCAGCCCCGTCGGGACAGTCTACGAGCAGTACTTC. Protein product: CASSPVGTVYEQYF.

This clonotype was recorded many times. The chain uses TRBV7-2 and TRBJ2-4; 7 bases align to TRBD2. Germline V lookup: CDR1 SGHTA, CDR2 FQGNSA. The V and J ends lost 0 bases and 6 bases, in that order; junction bases with no gene match: 5. CDR3 length: 15 amino acids. CDR3 coding DNA: TGTGCCAGCAGCTTAGCGAGCGGGGTTGGAAACATTCAGTACTTC. Protein product: CASSLASGVGNIQYF.

This clonotype has at least ten counts. The genes are TRBV6-2 or TRBV6-3 and TRBJ2-4; no definite D call. The germline V gene has CDR1 MNHEY and CDR2 SVGEGT. Trimming stripped 5 bases from V and 10 bases from J, with 12 bases between. This CDR3 spans 12 amino acids. The CDR3 loop is CASSRPTGIQYF. The CDR3 DNA follows: TGTGCCAGCAGTCGACCCACTGGTATTCAGTACTTC.

V gene TRBV20-1 combines with J gene TRBJ1-3; TRBD1 is a possible D gene (6 bases). Germline loops: CDR1 DFQATT, CDR2 SNEGSKA (reference sequence). This CDR3 contains 17 residues. Trimming shortened V by 5 bases and J by 0 bases, and 20 bases separated the two germline ends. The CDR3 DNA reads TGCAGTGCTCCCAGATTGGACAGCCTAATCTCTGGAAACACCATATATTTT. Protein: CSAPRLDSLISGNTIYF.

At least ten counts were recorded for this clonotype. The gene calls are TRBV27 and TRBJ1-6, with 9 bases matching TRBD1. CDR1 is MNHEY, CDR2 SMNVEV, per germline (reference sequence). The CDR3 runs 15 residues. V lost 6 bases to trimming and J lost 7 bases; unmatched junction nucleotides: 7. The CDR3 coding sequence is TGTGCCAGCAGCCGGACAGGGGTCGGCAATTCACCCCTCCACTTT. Residues: CASSRTGVGNSPLHF.

This rearrangement joins TRBV15 to TRBJ2-2; D is tentatively TRBD1 or TRBD2 (5 bases each). This CDR3 contains 12 residues. Germline V lookup: CDR1 LNHNV, CDR2 YYDKDF (reference sequence). Deletions cut 5 bases from V and 6 bases from J, with 7 bases between. CDR3 region: CATSRGAGELFF. The DNA for the CDR3 is TGTGCCACCAGCCGAGGGGCCGGGGAGCTGTTTTTT.

This clonotype appeared a few times. The rearrangement joins TRBV18 to TRBJ2-3; D possibly uses TRBD1 or TRBD2 (5 bases each). Germline CDR1 and CDR2: KGHSH and LQKENI. CDR3 length: 14 amino acids. Trimming left V 3 bases short and J 12 bases short, with 19 bases between. As DNA, the CDR3 is TGTGCCAGCTCACCTGGGGACGACAGCACTAATCAGTATTTT. It is translated as CASSPGDDSTNQYF.

This clonotype was counted between two and nine times. As DNA, the CDR3 is TGCAGTGCTAGAGTGGAAGAGTGGGGACGGTACCTCTATGGCTACACCTTC. This translates into CSARVEEWGRYLYGYTF. The chain combines TRBV20-1 with TRBJ1-2, with a tentative D call TRBD1 (5 bases). V was pared by 1 base and J by 4 bases, with 22 bases between. The V gene's germline CDR1 is DFQATT and CDR2 SNEGSKA (reference sequence). This CDR3 has 17 amino acids.

This clonotype came up a few times. The chain carries TRBV27 and TRBJ2-1; the D gene is possibly TRBD1 (6 bases). Trimming took off 6 bases at V and 6 bases at J, with 12 bases between the two ends. Germline V gene data show CDR1 as MNHEY and CDR2 as SMNVEV (reference sequence). This CDR3 region has 13 residues. This chain's CDR3 is CASSRAGVNEQFF. The CDR3 DNA reads as TGTGCCAGCAGCCGCGCAGGGGTCAATGAGCAGTTCTTC.

The V gene is TRBV18, the J gene TRBJ2-2; unclear D gene. Trimming removed 3 bases from V and 0 bases from J, with 11 bases in between. Germline values: CDR1 KGHSH, CDR2 LQKENI. The length of the CDR3 is 16 residues. CDR3 DNA sequence: TGTGCCAGCTCACCCCGATCCAGTACGAACACCGGGGAGCTGTTTTTT. Translation gives CASSPRSSTNTGELFF.

In its sample, this clonotype was seen a few times. The CDR3 nucleotides read TGTGCCAGCAGCTCTTATCAGGAGACGAACACCGGGGAGCTGTTTTTT. As protein: CASSSYQETNTGELFF. The chain is built from TRBV7-9 and TRBJ2-2; D uncertain. V gave up 4 bases and J gave up 0 bases, with 12 bases separating them. The CDR3 has 16 amino acids. The V gene's germline CDR1 is SEHNR and CDR2 FQNEAQ (reference sequence).

This clonotype was counted ten times or more. J is TRBJ2-2 and V is TRBV6-5; a possible D gene is TRBD2 (5 bases). The V and J ends lost 0 bases and 4 bases respectively, with 9 bases between them. CDR1 is MNHEY, CDR2 SVGAGI, per germline. This CDR3 region has 15 residues. The CDR3 nucleotides read TGTGCCAGCAGTTACTCTGGACGGGGCACCGGGGAGCTGTTTTTT. Its translation: CASSYSGRGTGELFF.

This rearrangement joins TRBV5-1 to TRBJ1-1, with D maybe TRBD1 (5 bases). The CDR3 is made up of 13 amino acids. Trimming shortened V by 4 bases and J by 6 bases, and 13 bases separated the two germline ends. Germline V CDR1 and CDR2: SGHRS, YFSETQ. CDR3 amino acids: CASSRAGTPEAFF. The CDR3 DNA reads as TGCGCCAGCAGCCGGGCCGGGACGCCTGAAGCTTTCTTT.

The V gene is TRBV19, the J gene TRBJ2-6; the D gene is possibly TRBD1 (6 bases). The CDR3 totals 14 residues. The V gene lost 9 bases and the J gene lost 2 bases, with 11 bases spanning the gap. The germline CDR1 and CDR2 sequences are LNHDA and SQIVND (reference sequence). This chain's CDR3 is CASRRQAGANVLTF. For the CDR3, the DNA is TGTGCCAGCCGACGACAGGCTGGGGCCAACGTCCTGACTTTC. The whole variable domain, filled in from reference TRBV19 and TRBJ2-6, reads DGGITQSPKYLFRKEGQNVTLSCEQNLNHDAMYWYRQDPGQGLRLIYYSQIVNDFQKGDIAEGYSVSREKKESFPLTVTSAQKNPTAFYLCASRRQAGANVLTFGAGSRLTVL.

This rearrangement joins TRBV2 to TRBJ1-3, with TRBD1 identical over 7 bases. V dropped 8 bases and J dropped 7; count of bases not matched to a gene: 5. This CDR3 contains 12 residues. Germline V gives CDR1 SNHLY, CDR2 FYNNEI. CDR3 nucleotides: TGTGCCAGCTCAGGGGGATGGAACACCATATATTTT. The encoded protein is CASSGGWNTIYF. Variable domain in full (rest from reference TRBV2 and TRBJ1-3): EPEVTQTPSHQVTQMGQEVILRCVPISNHLYFYWYRQILGQKVEFLVSFYNNEISEKSEIFDDQFSVERPDGSNFTLKIRSTKLEDSAMYFCASSGGWNTIYFGEGSWLTVV.

The chain carries TRBV7-2 and TRBJ2-1; D is undetermined. Trimming removed 5 bases at V and 1 base at J, with 12 bases between. Germline assignment: CDR1 SGHTA and CDR2 FQGNSA. This CDR3 contains 15 residues. Written as DNA, the CDR3 is TGTGCCAGCAGCGGAGTCTCAGGATCCTACAATGAGCAGTTCTTC. Its translation: CASSGVSGSYNEQFF.

The chain uses TRBV11-2 and TRBJ2-1, with D hard to call. CDR3 length: 17 residues. With 0 bases removed from V and 0 bases from J, the gap between germline ends came to 12 bases. CDR1 SGHAT and CDR2 FQNNGV come from the germline V gene. CDR3 protein: CASSLDPFPSSYNEQFF. Written as DNA, the CDR3 is TGTGCCAGCAGCTTAGATCCATTCCCAAGCTCCTACAATGAGCAGTTCTTC.

J is TRBJ2-4 and V is TRBV15, with TRBD2 identical over 8 bases. Trimming removed 1 base from V and 9 bases from J; junction bases left unmatched: 14. CDR3 length: 17 amino acids. CDR1 is LNHNV and CDR2 is YYDKDF in the germline V gene (reference sequence). The CDR3 spells CATSRARAGAPQSIQYF. The DNA for the CDR3 is TGTGCCACCAGCAGAGCCAGAGCGGGGGCCCCGCAGAGCATTCAGTACTTC.

The chain combines TRBV7-8 with TRBJ2-7; 11 bases line up with TRBD2. The CDR3 is 16 residues long. V lost 3 bases and J lost 7; bases outside the gene matches: 11. Germline CDR1 and CDR2: SGHVS and FQNEAQ. The CDR3 loop is CASSFDASGGLREQYF. For the CDR3, the DNA is TGTGCCAGCAGCTTTGATGCTAGCGGGGGGCTCAGAGAGCAGTACTTC. Full variable domain (rest looked up from reference TRBV7-8 and TRBJ2-7): GAGVSQSPRYKVAKRGQDVALRCDPISGHVSLFWYQQALGQGPEFLTYFQNEAQLDKSGLPSDRFFAERPEGSVSTLKIQRTQQEDSAVYLCASSFDASGGLREQYFGPGTRLTVT.